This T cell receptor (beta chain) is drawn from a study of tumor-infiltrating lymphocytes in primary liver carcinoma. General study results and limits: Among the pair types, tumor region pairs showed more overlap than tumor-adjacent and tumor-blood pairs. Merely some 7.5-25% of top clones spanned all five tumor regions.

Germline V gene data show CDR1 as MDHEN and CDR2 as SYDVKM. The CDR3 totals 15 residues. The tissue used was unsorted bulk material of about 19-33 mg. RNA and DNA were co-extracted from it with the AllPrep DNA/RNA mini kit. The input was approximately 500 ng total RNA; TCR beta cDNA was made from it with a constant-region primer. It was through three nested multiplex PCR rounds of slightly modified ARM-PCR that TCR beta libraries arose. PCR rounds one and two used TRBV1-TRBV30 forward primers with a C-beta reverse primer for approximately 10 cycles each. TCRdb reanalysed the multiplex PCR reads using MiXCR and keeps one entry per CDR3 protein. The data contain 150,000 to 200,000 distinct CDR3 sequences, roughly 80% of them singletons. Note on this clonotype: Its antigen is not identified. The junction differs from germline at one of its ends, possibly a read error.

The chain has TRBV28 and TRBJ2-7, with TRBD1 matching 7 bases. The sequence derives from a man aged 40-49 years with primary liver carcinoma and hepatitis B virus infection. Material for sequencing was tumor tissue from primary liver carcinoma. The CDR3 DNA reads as TGTGCTAGCAGTTTATGGGACAGCCGCTCCTACGAGCAGCACTTC. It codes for CASSLWDSRSYEQHF. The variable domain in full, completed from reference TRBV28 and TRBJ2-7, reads DVKVTQSSRYLVKRTGEKVFLECVQDMDHENMFWYRQDPGLGLRLIYFSYDVKMKEKGDIPEGYSVSREKKERFSLILESASTNQTSMYLCASSLWDSRSYEQHFGPGTRLTVT.